This T cell receptor beta chain was sequenced in a study of regulatory T cells in long-lasting Graves disease. Through Arm-PCR of CDR3 regions and iRepertoire HTBI primers, TCR beta libraries were built. TCRdb analysed the multiplex PCR reads with MiXCR anew, one entry per CDR3 protein. The sample contains some 410,000 distinct CDR3 sequences, roughly 15% of which appear only once. Time point of the sample: newly diagnosed GD, antithyroid drugs for less than 3 months. The TCR library was made from RNA that had been extracted from PBMCs in TRIzol. The CDR3 length is 16 residues. The ends lost 1 base at V and 0 bases at J; junction bases unmatched: 3. Germline CDR1 and CDR2: MDHEN and SYDVKM. These data were also filed under a second study, of T cells in Graves' hyperthyroidism and ophthalmopathy.

V is TRBV28 and J is TRBJ2-1, with 7 nucleotides matching TRBD2. This specimen consisted of peripheral blood mononuclear cells (PBMCs), obtained at new diagnosis, from a patient treated with antithyroid drugs. The TCR was taken from a woman in her thirties with Graves disease. Written as DNA, the CDR3 is TGTGCCAGCAGTTTATTGGGGGGGGGCTCCTACAATGAGCAGTTCTTC. This encodes CASSLLGGGSYNEQFF.